These 19 T cell receptor beta chains share one sample of origin, sequenced in a study of response to subunit inactivated influenza vaccine. TCRdb reprocessed the RT-PCR reads with MiXCR, giving one entry per CDR3 protein. The repertoire has about 530,000 distinct CDR3 sequences, about 10% of them found once; the top ten carry more than 8.5%. The sample in question was PBMCs from blood, obtained on the day of vaccination. These receptors all come from a man aged 45-60 years who received an inactivated influenza vaccine.

The chain employs TRBV20-1 and TRBJ2-1; D might be TRBD2 (6 bases). V was trimmed by 6 bases and J by 12 bases, leaving 18 bases between them. The CDR3 extends over 12 amino acids. In germline, CDR1 is DFQATT, CDR2 SNEGSKA (reference sequence). This chain's CDR3 is CSAVPLAGGQFF. The CDR3 DNA is TGCAGTGCCGTCCCACTAGCCGGAGGGCAGTTCTTC.

J is TRBJ2-3 and V is TRBV5-5; no firm D call. The length of the CDR3 is 16 residues. Germline lookup yields CDR1 SGHKS and CDR2 YYEKEE (reference sequence). V was clipped by 0 bases and J by 0 bases, with 11 bases between them. CDR3 in DNA: TGTGCCAGCAGCTTGGTTGGCGACCCCAGCACAGATACGCAGTATTTT. Protein sequence: CASSLVGDPSTDTQYF.

This chain uses TRBV7-8 with TRBJ2-1, with D unclear. The CDR3 sequence is 16 residues long. V was pared by 5 bases and J by 0 bases, with 14 bases between. Germline values: CDR1 SGHVS, CDR2 FQNEAQ. The CDR3 is CASSRTAESSYNEQFF. DNA for the CDR3: TGTGCCAGCAGCCGGACCGCGGAGAGCTCCTACAATGAGCAGTTCTTC.

DNA of the CDR3: TGTGCCAGCAGCTTAGCGGCTAGTCTGACAGATACGCAGTATTTT. Translation gives CASSLAASLTDTQYF. The chain is built from TRBV7-2 and TRBJ2-3, with unresolved D. CDR1 is SGHTA, CDR2 FQGNSA, per germline. CDR3 length: 15 amino acids. V lost 0 bases and J lost 3, with 10 bases in between.

This clonotype has ten or more counts. This chain uses TRBV20-1 with TRBJ2-3; 8 bases map to TRBD1. This CDR3 has 16 residues. Germline CDR1 DFQATT, CDR2 SNEGSKA (reference sequence). The junction had 13 bases not matched to a gene; V was cut back by 8 bases and J by 0 bases. In DNA form, the CDR3 reads TGCAGTATGCCCTCGGGACAGGCGGCTAGCACAGATACGCAGTATTTT. Its translation is CSMPSGQAASTDTQYF.

There are a few counts of this clonotype. The chain joins TRBV5-5 to TRBJ2-5; D unresolved. The germline V gene has CDR1 SGHKS and CDR2 YYEKEE (reference sequence). The CDR3 totals 15 residues. The V and J ends lost 1 base and 5 bases respectively, with 15 bases between them. Written as DNA, the CDR3 is TGTGCCAGCAGCTTGTCCTGGGAAGGTTGGGAGACCCAGTACTTC. Its protein product is CASSLSWEGWETQYF.

This clonotype was recorded a few times. V gene TRBV28 combines with J gene TRBJ2-7; D is undetermined. The CDR3 has 14 amino acids. From germline, CDR1 is MDHEN and CDR2 SYDVKM. The V end was cut by 4 bases, the J end by 2 bases, with 12 bases between. The CDR3 region is CASSSYGWTYEQYF. The CDR3 bases are TGTGCCAGCAGTTCGTACGGGTGGACCTACGAGCAGTACTTC. Combining the CDR3 with reference TRBV28 and TRBJ2-7 gives the whole variable domain DVKVTQSSRYLVKRTGEKVFLECVQDMDHENMFWYRQDPGLGLRLIYFSYDVKMKEKGDIPEGYSVSREKKERFSLILESASTNQTSMYLCASSSYGWTYEQYFGPGTRLTVT.

There are many counts of this clonotype. V and J are TRBV12-3 or TRBV12-4 and TRBJ2-7; D is unclear. Trimming took 4 bases from V and 6 from J, leaving 7 bases between them. CDR3 length: 11 residues. CDR3 in DNA: TGTGCCAGCAGTTCCCCCGGCGAGCAGTACTTC. Protein sequence: CASSSPGEQYF.

This clonotype has more than one count but fewer than ten. The chain couples TRBV29-1 to TRBJ2-5; TRBD1 matches at 7 bases. V shed 6 bases, J shed 1 base, and the junction held 5 bases outside the gene matches. The CDR3 sequence is 13 residues long. CDR1 is SQVTM, CDR2 ANQGSEA, per germline. CDR3 residues: CSVMGQSQETQYF. Here the CDR3 DNA reads TGCAGCGTCATGGGACAGAGCCAAGAGACCCAGTACTTC.

This clonotype appeared a few times. The gene calls are TRBV20-1 and TRBJ1-4, with D maybe TRBD1 (6 bases). With 5 bases removed from V and 1 base from J, the gap between germline ends came to 8 bases. The CDR3 consists of 13 residues. Per germline, CDR1 DFQATT and CDR2 SNEGSKA (reference sequence). This CDR3 is CSARRGTNEKLFF. The CDR3 region has the DNA TGCAGTGCTCGCAGGGGAACTAATGAAAAACTGTTTTTT.

CDR3 sequence (DNA): TGTGCCAGCAGCCAAAACCTAGCGGGACCCTACGAGCAGTACTTC. It specifies CASSQNLAGPYEQYF. This rearrangement joins TRBV14 to TRBJ2-7, with 9 nucleotides matching TRBD2. The CDR3 consists of 15 residues. Germline-derived CDR1 and CDR2 are SGHDN and FVKESK. V shed 2 bases, J shed 2 bases, and the junction held 4 bases outside the gene matches.

This clonotype has at least ten counts. The CDR3 region has the DNA TGTGCCAGCAGCCGGACTAGCGGGAGACGGTTAAATGAGCAGTTCTTC. The encoded protein is CASSRTSGRRLNEQFF. This rearrangement joins TRBV2 to TRBJ2-1, with 13 bases that match TRBD2. Trimming removed 6 bases from V and 7 bases from J; junction bases left unmatched: 9. The CDR3 is made up of 16 amino acids. Germline V gives CDR1 SNHLY, CDR2 FYNNEI.

This clonotype was observed a handful of times. The chain joins TRBV11-2 to TRBJ2-7; 7 bases align to TRBD2. This CDR3 is 12 amino acids long. The germline gives CDR1 SGHAT, CDR2 FQNNGV. J gave up 3 bases and V 8 bases, and 4 bases lay outside the gene matches. DNA of the CDR3: TGTGCCAGCTCGGGAGGTATCTACGAGCAGTACTTC. It encodes CASSGGIYEQYF.

This clonotype was seen only a few times. This chain links TRBV20-1 with TRBJ2-3, with D unclear. There are 13 residues in the CDR3. Trimming stripped 0 bases from V and 7 bases from J, with 11 bases between. Germline CDR1 is DFQATT and CDR2 is SNEGSKA (reference sequence). The CDR3 coding sequence is TGCAGTGCTAGAGATCCCCAACACAATACGCAGTATTTT. Translating gives CSARDPQHNTQYF.

In this sample, this clonotype turned up many times. The chain couples TRBV12-3 or TRBV12-4 to TRBJ2-1; 8 nucleotides align to TRBD2. V lost 6 bases and J lost 8; bases outside the gene matches: 12. This CDR3 region has 15 residues. CDR3 sequence (DNA): TGTGCCAGCAGGAAACCGGGACTAGTCTCCCATGAGCAGTTCTTC. Translation: CASRKPGLVSHEQFF.

The chain links TRBV20-1 to TRBJ2-3, with 11 bases matching TRBD1. V dropped 3 bases and J dropped 6; count of bases not matched to a gene: 8. Germline CDR1 and CDR2: DFQATT and SNEGSKA (reference sequence). The length of the CDR3 is 15 residues. CDR3 sequence (DNA): TGCAGTGCTAGGCCTCTGGGGACAGGGGGTGATACGCAGTATTTT. Translation: CSARPLGTGGDTQYF.

V and J are TRBV30 and TRBJ2-7; the match to TRBD1 covers 8 bases. Germline CDR1 GTSNPN, CDR2 SVGIG (reference sequence). This CDR3 has 11 amino acids. The junction had 5 bases not matched to a gene; V was cut back by 5 bases and J by 8 bases. As DNA, the CDR3 is TGTGCCTGGCGGACAGGGTTACAGCAGTACTTC. It is translated as CAWRTGLQQYF.

This clonotype was counted a few times. The rearrangement joins TRBV10-3 to TRBJ1-3; tentatively, D is TRBD1 (5 bases). Germline assignment: CDR1 ENHRY and CDR2 SYGVKD. The CDR3 has 12 amino acids. Trimming left V 7 bases short and J 7 bases short, with 11 bases between. The CDR3 DNA follows: TGTGCCATCACTGGGACGCGTAACACCATATATTTT. Translation gives CAITGTRNTIYF.

This rearrangement joins TRBV4-2 to TRBJ2-3, with TRBD2 matching over 7 bases. This CDR3 comprises 15 residues. Trimming took 3 bases from V and 2 from J; bases not matched to a gene: 5. Germline loops: CDR1 LGHNA, CDR2 YNFKEQ. The CDR3 region is CASSHTSEPTDTQYF. CDR3 nucleotides: TGTGCCAGCAGCCACACTAGCGAGCCCACAGATACGCAGTATTTT.